These 6 T cell receptor beta chains were sequenced from one sample in a study of control samples from healthy donors and cancer patients. TCRdb keeps only in-frame clones here, not all; method: immunoSEQ multiplex PCR. Of tens of thousands of clones listed, around 84% are singletons. The sample consisted of PBMCs. The receptors stem from a woman between 50 and 59 years old with lung cancer.

The chain joins TRBV5-1 to TRBJ2-5, with D perhaps being TRBD1 or TRBD2 (6 bases each). Trimming shortened V by 4 bases and J by 5 bases, and 21 bases separated the two germline ends. CDR3 length: 16 residues. Germline V CDR1 and CDR2: SGHRS, YFSETQ. As DNA, the CDR3 is TGCGCCAGCAGCCCTTCGGGGGCCCCGAATGAGGAGACCCAGTACTTC. Translation gives CASSPSGAPNEETQYF.

Regarding this clone: Mismatch with germline at one junction end may stem from a read error. The sample has other DNA sequences that encode this CDR3 too. This chain joins TRBV2 and TRBJ1-2, with 7 bases that match TRBD1. This CDR3 comprises 15 residues. Germline CDR1 SNHLY, CDR2 FYNNEI. CDR3 region: CASIQTTRGPYGYTF. In DNA form, the CDR3 reads TGTGCCAGCATCCAAACAACTAGGGGGCCCTATGGCTACACTTTC.

The chain combines TRBV10-3 with TRBJ1-1, with D unresolved. CDR1 and CDR2 (germline): ENHRY, SYGVKD. Trimming took off 2 bases at V and 0 bases at J, with 7 bases between the two ends. The CDR3 covers 14 residues. CDR3 nucleotides: TGTGCCATCAGTGAGGTTCACATGAACACTGAAGCTTTCTTT. Residues: CAISEVHMNTEAFF.

The chain recombines TRBV2 with TRBJ2-4; 9 bases are shared with TRBD1. CDR3 length equals 13 residues. CDR1 is SNHLY and CDR2 is FYNNEI in the germline V gene. The V gene end was trimmed by 6 bases and the J gene end by 8 bases; junction bases not matched to a gene: 5. The CDR3 spells CASSRDREHIQYF. The CDR3 DNA sequence: TGTGCCAGCAGCCGGGACAGGGAACACATTCAGTACTTC.

As DNA, the CDR3 is TGCAGTGCTAGTATACCGGGGGGGGGCACAGATACGCAGTATTTT. Translating gives CSASIPGGGTDTQYF. The J gene is TRBJ2-3, the V gene TRBV20-1, with 8 bases that match TRBD2. CDR3 length: 15 amino acids. The germline V gene encodes CDR1 DFQATT and CDR2 SNEGSKA (reference sequence). V was pared by 3 bases and J by 1 base, with 6 bases of the junction left unmatched.

V and J are TRBV3-1 (or the pseudogene TRBV3-2) and TRBJ2-7; possible D gene TRBD2, 6 bases. Germline V gene sequence: CDR1 LGHDT, CDR2 YNNKEL (reference sequence). There are 13 residues in the CDR3. V lost 0 bases and J 6 bases, leaving 9 bases between the germline ends. Written as DNA, the CDR3 is TGTGCCAGCAGCCAAGATGGAGGGGCCGAGCAGTACTTC. This translates into CASSQDGGAEQYF.